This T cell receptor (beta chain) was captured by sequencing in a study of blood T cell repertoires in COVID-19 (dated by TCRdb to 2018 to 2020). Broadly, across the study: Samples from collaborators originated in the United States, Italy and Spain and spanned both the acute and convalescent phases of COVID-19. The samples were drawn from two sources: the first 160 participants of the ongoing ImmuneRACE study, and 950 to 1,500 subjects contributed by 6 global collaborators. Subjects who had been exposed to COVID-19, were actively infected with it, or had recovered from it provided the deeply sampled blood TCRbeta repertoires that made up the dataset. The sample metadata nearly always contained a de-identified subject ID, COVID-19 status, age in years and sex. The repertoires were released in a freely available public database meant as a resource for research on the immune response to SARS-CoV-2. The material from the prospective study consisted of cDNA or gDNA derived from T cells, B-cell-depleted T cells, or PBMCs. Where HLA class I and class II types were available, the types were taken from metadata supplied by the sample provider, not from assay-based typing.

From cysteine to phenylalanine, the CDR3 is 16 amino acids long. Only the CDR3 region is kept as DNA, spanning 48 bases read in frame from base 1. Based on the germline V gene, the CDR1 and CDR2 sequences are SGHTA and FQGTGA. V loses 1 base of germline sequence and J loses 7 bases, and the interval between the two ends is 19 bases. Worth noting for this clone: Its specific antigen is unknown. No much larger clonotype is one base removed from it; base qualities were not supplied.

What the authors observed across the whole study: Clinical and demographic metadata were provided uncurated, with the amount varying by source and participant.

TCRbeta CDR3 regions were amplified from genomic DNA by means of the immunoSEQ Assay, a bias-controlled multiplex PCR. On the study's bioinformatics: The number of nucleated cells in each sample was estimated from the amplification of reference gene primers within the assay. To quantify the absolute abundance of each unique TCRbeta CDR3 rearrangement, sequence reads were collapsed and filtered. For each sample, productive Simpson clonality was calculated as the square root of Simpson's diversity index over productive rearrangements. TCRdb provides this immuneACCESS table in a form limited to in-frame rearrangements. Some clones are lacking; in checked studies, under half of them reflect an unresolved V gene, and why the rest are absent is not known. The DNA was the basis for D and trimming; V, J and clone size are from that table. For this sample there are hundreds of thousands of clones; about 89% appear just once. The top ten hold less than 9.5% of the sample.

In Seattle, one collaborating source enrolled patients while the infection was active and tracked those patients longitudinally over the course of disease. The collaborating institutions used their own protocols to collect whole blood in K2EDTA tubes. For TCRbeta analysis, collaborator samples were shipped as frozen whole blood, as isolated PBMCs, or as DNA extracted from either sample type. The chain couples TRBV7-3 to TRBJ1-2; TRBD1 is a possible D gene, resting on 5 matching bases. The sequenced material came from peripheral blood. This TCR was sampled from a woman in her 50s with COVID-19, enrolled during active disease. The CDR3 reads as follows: CASSLNGVAGGGGYTF. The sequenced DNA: TGTGCCAGCAGCTTAAACGGTGTTGCGGGGGGAGGTGGCTACACCTTC.